The clone carrying this T cell receptor (beta chain) was observed a handful of times. Antigen unknown. Germline V gene data show CDR1 as LGHDT and CDR2 as YNNKEL (reference sequence). The CDR3 is 15 residues long. The V and J ends lost 2 bases and 0 bases respectively, with 8 bases between them. TCRdb recomputed calls from the 5' RACE reads with MiXCR, one row per CDR3 protein. Among a few hundred thousand distinct CDR3 sequences listed, 20% to 25% were seen once. This entry comes from a study of CD8 T cells in ankylosing spondylitis. Overall study results and limits: Ankylosing spondylitis blood appeared to be characterized by a TCR beta motif of about eight highly homologous variants. Earlier studies detected some motif variants in reactive arthritis synovial fluid and blood.

The specimen sequenced was blood, either unsorted or a sorted T cell fraction (not recorded which). This receptor was obtained from a male donor with ankylosing spondylitis. The chain employs TRBV3-1 and TRBJ1-3; D is unresolved. DNA of the CDR3: TGTGCCAGCAGCCAAACGTTACTCTCTGGAAACACCATATATTTT. Translation gives CASSQTLLSGNTIYF.